This passage covers 18 T cell receptor beta chains from one sample sequenced in a study of blood T cell repertoires in COVID-19 (dated by TCRdb to about 2020). The method behind the library was the immunoSEQ multiplex PCR assay. TCRdb obtained this table from immuneACCESS and retained in-frame rearrangements with V and J assigned. These tables miss some clones; where compared with another copy, unresolved V genes account for less than half of the shortfall, and the remainder is unexplained. Here the sample has 150,000 to 200,000 clones; approximately 82% occur a single time. Approximately 13% of the sample is in the top ten clones. Sequenced sample: peripheral blood. These receptors came from a man in his 70s who had recovered from COVID-19.

This chain links TRBV11-2 with TRBJ2-5, with TRBD2 matching over 7 bases. The ends lost 5 bases at V and 5 bases at J; junction bases unmatched: 8. The CDR3 totals 14 residues. CDR1 and CDR2 from the germline V gene are SGHAT and FQNNGV. The CDR3 DNA follows: TGTGCCAGCAGCAGCCAGCGGGACCGGGAGACCCAGTACTTC. It specifies CASSSQRDRETQYF.

A few counts support this clone. The chain employs TRBV6-1 and TRBJ2-1, with 11 nucleotides matching TRBD1. This CDR3 has 15 residues. Germline V gives CDR1 MNHNS, CDR2 SASEGT. V dropped 3 bases and J dropped 4; count of bases not matched to a gene: 2. The CDR3 DNA reads TGTGCCAGCAGTGAGGGACAGGGGGGGTACAATGAGCAGTTCTTC. This encodes CASSEGQGGYNEQFF.

The chain recombines TRBV6-5 with TRBJ2-7; 7 bases line up with TRBD1. The germline V gene encodes CDR1 MNHEY and CDR2 SVGAGI. After removal of 4 bases from V and 0 bases from J, the junction contained 3 bases not matched to a gene. The length of the CDR3 is 14 residues. The CDR3 reads CASSSDRSSYEQYF. The CDR3 DNA follows: TGTGCCAGCAGTTCGGACAGGAGCTCCTACGAGCAGTACTTC.

V is TRBV11-2 and J is TRBJ2-5, with 8 bases lining up with TRBD2. Trimming removed 1 base from V and 5 bases from J; junction bases left unmatched: 9. The germline CDR1 and CDR2 sequences are SGHAT and FQNNGV. The CDR3 has 16 residues. The CDR3: CASSLGQAGARETQYF. The CDR3 DNA follows: TGTGCCAGCAGCTTAGGGCAAGCGGGAGCCCGGGAGACCCAGTACTTC.

The rearrangement links TRBV6-2 or TRBV6-3 to TRBJ1-1, with 7 bases matching TRBD1. Germline CDR1 and CDR2: MNHEY and SVGEGT. This CDR3 region has 13 residues. The J segment lost 7 bases and the V segment lost 5 bases, leaving 7 bases of the junction unmatched. The CDR3 loop is CASSDRRDSEAFF. CDR3 nucleotides: TGTGCCAGCAGTGACAGGCGGGACAGTGAAGCTTTCTTT.

The CDR3 loop reads CASSYSHLQGYEQYF. DNA of the CDR3: TGTGCCAGCAGTTACTCGCACCTACAGGGTTACGAGCAGTACTTC. V is TRBV6-5 and J is TRBJ2-7, with D possibly being TRBD1 (6 bases). V was cut by 0 bases and J by 4 bases, with 13 bases left in between. The CDR3 is 15 residues long. Germline V CDR1 and CDR2: MNHEY, SVGAGI.

The chain recombines TRBV14 with TRBJ2-7, with D perhaps matching TRBD1 (8 bases). V dropped 5 bases and J dropped 5 bases, with 13 bases sitting between them. The CDR3 loop spans 13 amino acids. Per the germline V gene, CDR1 is SGHDN and CDR2 is FVKESK. The CDR3 sequence is CASSRQGRDEQYF. The CDR3 DNA is TGTGCCAGCAGCAGACAGGGGAGGGACGAGCAGTACTTC. Combining the CDR3 with reference TRBV14 and TRBJ2-7 gives the whole variable domain EAGVTQFPSHSVIEKGQTVTLRCDPISGHDNLYWYRRVMGKEIKFLLHFVKESKQDESGMPNNRFLAERTGGTYSTLKVQPAELEDSGVYFCASSRQGRDEQYFGPGTRLTVT.

The chain couples TRBV27 to TRBJ1-6; 7 bases align to TRBD1. The germline CDR1 and CDR2 sequences are MNHEY and SMNVEV (reference sequence). Germline trimming cut 4 bases from V and 7 bases from J; bases unmatched to any gene: 10. The CDR3 is 16 residues long. CDR3 DNA sequence: TGTGCCAGCAGTTACGGGACAGACGGATTAAATTCACCCCTCCACTTT. This sequence encodes CASSYGTDGLNSPLHF.

The chain combines TRBV5-1 with TRBJ2-3, with 10 positions matching TRBD1. This CDR3 spans 19 amino acids. The V gene's germline CDR1 is SGHRS and CDR2 YFSETQ. The ends lost 3 bases at V and 0 bases at J; junction bases unmatched: 13. The CDR3 coding sequence is TGCGCCAGCAGCTATTCCTCCGGGACAGGGGTCGCTAGCACAGATACGCAGTATTTT. The encoded protein is CASSYSSGTGVASTDTQYF.

This clone was seen a single time. The chain joins TRBV7-6 to TRBJ2-1; D perhaps matches TRBD2 (6 bases). Trimming stripped 1 base from V and 3 bases from J, with 13 bases between. The CDR3 length is 16 residues. Germline CDR1 is SGHVS and CDR2 is FNYEAQ. The CDR3 protein is CASSLGGTPSYNEQFF. DNA of the CDR3: TGTGCCAGCAGCTTAGGTGGGACTCCGAGCTACAATGAGCAGTTCTTC.

Worth noting for this clone: Other DNA sequences in this specimen translate into the identical CDR3. The chain joins TRBV10-1 to TRBJ2-2, with a weak D call TRBD1 (6 bases). V dropped 3 bases and J dropped 2 bases, with 7 bases sitting between them. The CDR3 length is 14 residues. Germline assignment: CDR1 WNHNN and CDR2 SYGVQD (reference sequence). Written as DNA, the CDR3 is TGCGCCAGCAGTGACAGGGGAAACACCGGGGAGCTGTTTTTT. Translated, it gives CASSDRGNTGELFF.

The chain employs TRBV14 and TRBJ2-7; D perhaps matches TRBD2 (5 bases). Looked up from germline, CDR1 is SGHDN and CDR2 is FVKESK. V was clipped by 4 bases and J by 6 bases, with 22 bases between them. This CDR3 contains 16 residues. The CDR3 is CASSPPGSGRWREQYF. The CDR3 DNA is TGTGCCAGCAGCCCGCCCGGCAGCGGTCGCTGGCGCGAGCAGTACTTC.

V is TRBV19 and J is TRBJ2-2; the D gene is possibly TRBD2 (5 bases). The V and J ends lost 5 bases and 5 bases respectively, with 12 bases between them. The germline gives CDR1 LNHDA, CDR2 SQIVND (reference sequence). This CDR3 has 14 residues. The CDR3 bases are TGTGCCAGTAGTCCAAGCGGTTATACCGGGGAGCTGTTTTTT. Its translation: CASSPSGYTGELFF.

The genes are TRBV2 and TRBJ1-2; 10 bases match TRBD1. Germline CDR1 and CDR2: SNHLY and FYNNEI. V lost 6 bases and J lost 4; bases outside the gene matches: 2. The CDR3 totals 13 residues. In nucleotides, the CDR3 is TGTGCCAGCAGGGGACAGGGGACCTATGGCTACACCTTC. Translation gives CASRGQGTYGYTF.

The V and J genes are TRBV28 and TRBJ2-3; 16 bases fit TRBD2. V trimming: 5 bases; J trimming: 2 bases; junction bases outside the gene matches: 16. The CDR3 spans 21 residues. The germline V gene has CDR1 MDHEN and CDR2 SYDVKM. The CDR3 nucleotides read TGTGCCAGCAGTCCAGGGGGACTAGCGGGAGGGCCTGGGGGCAACACAGATACGCAGTATTTT. Protein sequence: CASSPGGLAGGPGGNTDTQYF. Drawing the rest from reference TRBV28 and TRBJ2-3, the complete variable domain is DVKVTQSSRYLVKRTGEKVFLECVQDMDHENMFWYRQDPGLGLRLIYFSYDVKMKEKGDIPEGYSVSREKKERFSLILESASTNQTSMYLCASSPGGLAGGPGGNTDTQYFGPGTRLTVL.

This sequence joins TRBV5-1 and TRBJ2-3; D is possibly TRBD2 (7 bases). Trimming stripped 0 bases from V and 0 bases from J, with 14 bases between. The CDR3 sequence is 17 residues long. Germline CDR1 and CDR2: SGHRS and YFSETQ. CDR3 nucleotide sequence: TGCGCCAGCAGCTTGGCCTCCGGGGGGCCTAGCACAGATACGCAGTATTTT. Protein sequence: CASSLASGGPSTDTQYF.

This chain uses TRBV21-1 with TRBJ2-7; whether TRBD2, the table's D call, matches the DNA was not checked. TRBV21-1 is shown as a pseudogene. The CDR3 totals 17 residues. The CDR3 here is CASSKFPPGTRSYEQYF. CDR3 sequence (DNA): TGTGCCAGCAGCAAATTCCCCCCCGGGACTAGATCCTACGAGCAGTACTTC.

This chain joins TRBV28 and TRBJ2-7, with 7 bases fitting TRBD1. The CDR3 spans 15 residues. V dropped 6 bases and J dropped 4; count of bases not matched to a gene: 12. The V gene's germline CDR1 is MDHEN and CDR2 SYDVKM. The CDR3 DNA sequence: TGTGCCAGCAGAGCTCCAACAGGGGATGGGTACGAGCAGTACTTC. Amino acids: CASRAPTGDGYEQYF.